This TCR beta chain was identified during a study of cytomegalovirus exposure and HLA in healthy donors. Whole-study findings and limits: When analyzed later, a missense DCLRE1C variant was found to be linked to TCR beta V- and J-gene trimming.

CDR1 and CDR2 (germline): SGHAT, FQNNGV. The CDR3 is 14 amino acids. Trimming cost V 5 bases and J 2 bases; bases outside gene matches: 3. The PCR had 60 Vbeta and 13 Jbeta primers. Some clones are missing from TCRdb's copy, which holds only in-frame ones; the method was immunoSEQ multiplex PCR. The data hold roughly 140,000 clones, with roughly three quarters observed a single time. In regard to this clone: Its antigen remains unidentified.

This receptor was identified in a woman in her twenties or thirties in good health and CMV-seronegative. The sequencing sample was made of PBMCs. The chain is built from TRBV11-2 and TRBJ2-1, with 7 positions matching TRBD2. Here the CDR3 reads CASSPSGTYNEQFF. CDR3 DNA sequence: TGTGCCAGCAGCCCAAGCGGGACCTACAATGAGCAGTTCTTC.